Listed below are T cell receptor beta chains from one sample, sequenced in a study of blood T cell repertoires in COVID-19. The protocol was immunoSEQ multiplex PCR, while the TCRdb copy is restricted to in-frame clones and leaves out a portion. The sample lists over 95,000 clones; about 89% were seen once. The sequenced material came from peripheral blood. The source of these receptors is a human donor with acute or convalescent COVID-19. The donor label of this sample is uncertain. Both conserved end residues are trimmed from each CDR3. The D gene is left open where the match is weak.

J | D | V | CDR3
TRBJ2-7 | . | TRBV4-1 | ASTKGDGTYEQY
TRBJ1-1 | . | TRBV28 | ASSETTGSAEAF
TRBJ2-1 | . | TRBV19 | ASNALSKSYNEQF
TRBJ1-4 | TRBD1 | TRBV4-3 | ASSLGTVNEKLF
TRBJ1-3 | . | TRBV5-5 | ASSYDSPPRNTIY
TRBJ1-6 | . | TRBV5-1 | ASRFDNSPLH
TRBJ1-5 | TRBD1 | TRBV18 | ASSPRGQGNQPQH
TRBJ1-1 | . | TRBV30 | AWSVLMNTEAF
TRBJ2-7 | TRBD1 | TRBV29-1 | SVRDSGTGGYEQY
TRBJ2-5 | TRBD2 | TRBV7-2 | ASSLLGLAGGETQY
TRBJ2-2 | TRBD2 | TRBV19 | ASTKGLAGAGELF
TRBJ2-3 | . | TRBV5-1 | ASSLDNRGMDTQY
TRBJ1-1 | TRBD1 | TRBV19 | ASAGQGKTEAF
TRBJ1-1 | TRBD1 | TRBV4-1 | ASSQDRPENTEAF
TRBJ1-5 | TRBD1 | TRBV27 | ASSPATGGYQPQH
TRBJ1-6 | . | TRBV28 | ASSLGGTPLH
TRBJ2-7 | TRBD1 | TRBV3-1/TRBV3-2 | ASSQDWSGGSYEQY
TRBJ2-6 | TRBD1 | TRBV25-1 | ASSENRGSGANVLT
TRBJ1-1 | TRBD1 | TRBV6-2/TRBV6-3 | ASSSDRGRVNTEAF
TRBJ1-4 | TRBD1 | TRBV30 | AWSFGGGNEKLF
TRBJ1-5 | TRBD1 | TRBV2 | ASRGTGGNVWQPQH
TRBJ2-5 | TRBD1 | TRBV5-5 | ASSLRYPRTGGEETQY
TRBJ1-3 | . | TRBV19 | ASSMGGHYGRRGNTIY
TRBJ1-1 | . | TRBV2 | ASSELGPEAF
TRBJ1-5 | . | TRBV27 | ASSPIGSYSNQPQH
TRBJ1-1 | . | TRBV29-1 | SVHTVNTEAF
TRBJ1-4 | . | TRBV3-1/TRBV3-2 | ASSRLDRNEKLF
TRBJ1-2 | TRBD1 | TRBV7-2 | ASSSQQGAGGYT
TRBJ1-6 | TRBD1 | TRBV27 | ASSLRQGAGVNSPLH
TRBJ2-7 | TRBD1 | TRBV4-2 | ASSQWGDRDYEQY
TRBJ2-1 | TRBD2 | TRBV28 | ASSLGGLADHNEQF